The 4 T cell receptor beta chains listed next were all sequenced from one sample in a study of CD8+ T cells in alopecia areata. Sequencing relied on a cDNA template that was reverse transcribed from extracted RNA. The data were produced by immunoSEQ multiplex PCR, yet TCRdb's version contains in-frame clones alone and is incomplete. This sample carries fewer than 200,000 clones, 59% of them seen once, and the ten largest clones take roughly 14%. The input for sequencing was CD4+ T cells sorted from blood, taken at week 0. Source of these receptors: a human donor with alopecia areata.

This clone was counted only a few times. The rearrangement uses TRBV2 and TRBJ2-3; possibly TRBD1 or TRBD2 for D (5 bases each). From germline, CDR1 is SNHLY and CDR2 FYNNEI. V was clipped by 4 bases and J by 10 bases, with 21 bases between them. CDR3 length: 15 amino acids. The CDR3 region is CASSARGSPPRAQYF. CDR3 nucleotides: TGTGCCAGCAGTGCGAGGGGTTCCCCCCCTAGGGCGCAGTATTTT.

The chain uses TRBV7-9 and TRBJ1-5; TRBD1 matches at 7 bases. Germline lookup yields CDR1 SEHNR and CDR2 FQNEAQ (reference sequence). Trimming removed 7 bases from V and 2 bases from J; junction bases left unmatched: 2. The CDR3 length is 13 residues. The CDR3 DNA sequence: TGTGCCAGCACCACAGGGGGCAATCAGCCCCAGCATTTT. Amino acids: CASTTGGNQPQHF.

The J gene is TRBJ1-2, the V gene TRBV29-1, with 10 bases matching TRBD1. V lost 6 bases, J lost 4 bases, and 5 bases stayed unmatched. CDR1 and CDR2 (germline): SQVTM, ANQGSEA. The CDR3 is 13 amino acids. In nucleotides, the CDR3 is TGCAGCGTGGGGGACAGGGGACCCTATGGCTACACCTTC. Encoded protein: CSVGDRGPYGYTF.

This chain connects TRBV2 to TRBJ1-1; maybe TRBD1 (6 bases). The germline gives CDR1 SNHLY, CDR2 FYNNEI. The V gene lost 7 bases and the J gene lost 14 bases, with 14 bases spanning the gap. The CDR3 has 10 residues. CDR3 in amino acids: CASKLAGAFF. CDR3 nucleotide sequence: TGTGCCAGCAAGTTGGCAGGGGCCTTCTTT.